This T cell receptor beta chain was recovered during a study of blood T cell repertoires in COVID-19. Study summary: Acute-phase and convalescent COVID-19 samples originated in the United States, Italy and Spain.

Some clones are missing from TCRdb's copy, which holds only in-frame ones; the method was immunoSEQ multiplex PCR. The data contain hundreds of thousands of clones, 83% of them singletons. Germline CDR1 reads LNHNV; CDR2 reads YYDKDF (reference sequence). The CDR3 is made up of 15 amino acids. The germline V and J ends were trimmed by 4 bases and 4 bases, with 16 bases remaining between them. Recruitment covered under 25 US areas and drew participants whose ages spanned roughly 18 to 100 years. Which cohort a participant joined came from the clinical history participants gave. Exposed participants encountered a COVID-19 case during the 2 weeks preceding study entry.

The TCR comes from a woman aged 45-65 years who had been exposed to COVID-19. The chain uses TRBV15 and TRBJ2-5, with D perhaps TRBD1 (6 bases). Material: PBMCs or T cells enriched from blood (not recorded which). CDR3 bases: TGTGCCACCAGCATTTCTGCAGGGGCTCTAGAGACCCAGTACTTC. Amino acid sequence: CATSISAGALETQYF.